Presented here are 12 T cell receptor beta chains from one specimen sequenced in a study of control samples from healthy donors and cancer patients. Assay: immunoSEQ multiplex PCR; the TCRdb copy retains only in-frame clones and omits some. The sample shows approximately 79,000 clones, about 88% of them seen only once. Sequenced sample: blood. Receptors were obtained from a man aged 45-65 years in good health.

The chain joins TRBV19 to TRBJ1-1; 9 bases line up with TRBD1. V trimming: 3 bases; J trimming: 7 bases; junction bases outside the gene matches: 3. Germline assignment: CDR1 LNHDA and CDR2 SQIVND (reference sequence). The CDR3 consists of 13 residues. The CDR3 region has the DNA TGTGCCAGTAGTATGGGGACAGGGAGTGAAGCTTTCTTT. It specifies CASSMGTGSEAFF.

CDR3 coding DNA: TGTGCCAGCAGCTTCGGCGGGGGGATCGAGCAGTACTTC. It yields the protein CASSFGGGIEQYF. The J gene is TRBJ2-7, the V gene TRBV5-4, with 8 bases matching TRBD2. The CDR3 loop spans 13 amino acids. V was clipped by 2 bases and J by 6 bases; unmatched bases: 4. Per the germline V gene, CDR1 is SGHNT and CDR2 is YYREEE (reference sequence). The complete variable domain, with remaining parts taken from reference TRBV5-4 and TRBJ2-7, reads ETGVTQSPTHLIKTRGQQVTLRCSSQSGHNTVSWYQQALGQGPQFIFQYYREEENGRGNFPPRFSGLQFPNYSSELNVNALELDDSALYLCASSFGGGIEQYFGPGTRLTVT.

Here the CDR3 DNA reads TGTGCCAGCAGCGGCCGGGACGGCCTGTCGGGCTACACCTTC. Its translation: CASSGRDGLSGYTF. The genes are TRBV2 and TRBJ1-2; TRBD1 might be the D (5 bases). CDR3 length equals 14 residues. Germline V gene sequence: CDR1 SNHLY, CDR2 FYNNEI. Trimming took 6 bases from V and 8 from J, leaving 19 bases between them.

The chain carries TRBV3-1 (or the pseudogene TRBV3-2) and TRBJ1-2; 7 nucleotides match TRBD1. Germline trimming cut 4 bases from V and 4 bases from J; bases unmatched to any gene: 3. The CDR3 contains 13 residues. The germline V gene has CDR1 LGHDT and CDR2 YNNKEL (reference sequence). Here the CDR3 DNA reads TGTGCCAGCAGCCTGACAGGGTCCTATGGCTACACCTTC. This encodes CASSLTGSYGYTF.

V gene TRBV3-1 (or the pseudogene TRBV3-2) combines with J gene TRBJ2-2; 8 bases match TRBD2. The germline V gene encodes CDR1 LGHDT and CDR2 YNNKEL (reference sequence). J lost 5 bases, V lost 6 bases, and 8 bases had no gene match. This CDR3 is built from 15 residues. The CDR3 here is CASRPAGGGTGELFF. CDR3 nucleotides: TGTGCCAGCAGACCCGCTGGCGGGGGGACCGGGGAGCTGTTTTTT.

The chain carries TRBV5-5 and TRBJ2-3, with 9 bases lining up with TRBD2. Germline V gene lookup returns CDR1 SGHKS and CDR2 YYEKEE (reference sequence). V was pared by 4 bases and J by 4 bases, with 1 base of the junction left unmatched. The CDR3 is 13 residues long. CDR3 amino acids: CASSAGGPDTQYF. The CDR3 DNA reads as TGTGCCAGCAGCGCGGGGGGGCCAGATACGCAGTATTTT.

This chain uses TRBV27 with TRBJ2-3; TRBD2 might be the D (5 bases). This CDR3 spans 14 amino acids. The ends were cut back, 3 bases at V and 0 bases at J, with 7 bases in the middle. Per germline, CDR1 MNHEY and CDR2 SMNVEV (reference sequence). CDR3 sequence reads: CASSLGGSTDTQYF. The CDR3 bases are TGTGCCAGCAGTTTGGGCGGGAGCACAGATACGCAGTATTTT.

CDR3 DNA: TGTGCCTGGAGTATCGGGACTAGCGGTCCGGGGGAGCAGTACTTC. This translates into CAWSIGTSGPGEQYF. The chain uses TRBV30 and TRBJ2-7; 11 positions match TRBD2. Germline-derived CDR1 and CDR2 are GTSNPN and SVGIG (reference sequence). Trimming removed 2 bases from V and 7 bases from J; junction bases left unmatched: 10. CDR3 length: 15 amino acids.

The chain couples TRBV27 to TRBJ1-3; TRBD1 matches 7 bases. Germline V gene data show CDR1 as MNHEY and CDR2 as SMNVEV (reference sequence). The CDR3 consists of 15 residues. V gave up 6 bases and J gave up 3 bases; unmatched junction bases: 8. CDR3 nucleotide sequence: TGTGCCAGCAGGCTTACAGGGGTGGGTGGAAACACCATATATTTT. It encodes CASRLTGVGGNTIYF.

The chain has TRBV30 and TRBJ1-1, with a possible D match to TRBD1 (6 bases). CDR1 is GTSNPN and CDR2 is SVGIG in the germline V gene (reference sequence). V was clipped by 5 bases and J by 0 bases, with 13 bases between them. The CDR3 runs 14 residues. The CDR3: CAWGQGLMNTEAFF. In DNA, the CDR3 is TGTGCCTGGGGTCAGGGGCTCATGAACACTGAAGCTTTCTTT.

The chain links TRBV15 to TRBJ1-4; TRBD1 aligns across 7 bases. The CDR3 sequence is 14 residues long. Germline loops: CDR1 LNHNV, CDR2 YYDKDF (reference sequence). Trimming at V came to 5 bases and at J to 8 bases, leaving 8 bases not matched to a gene. DNA for the CDR3: TGTGCCACCAGCGCCGGGCAGGGGGAGGAAAAACTGTTTTTT. Translation gives CATSAGQGEEKLFF.

The rearrangement links TRBV7-9 to TRBJ2-1; possibly TRBD2 for D (5 bases). Germline CDR1 and CDR2: SEHNR and FQNEAQ (reference sequence). This CDR3 is built from 13 residues. Between the trimmed V and J ends, which lost 4 bases and 6 bases, there was a span of 10 bases. CDR3 nucleotides: TGTGCCAGCAGCTCGCCTGGAGGCAATGAGCAGTTCTTC. Its translation: CASSSPGGNEQFF.